This entry concerns a single T cell receptor (beta chain). Its antigen remains unknown. This sample was included in a study of CD8+ T cells in alopecia areata. The germline V gene has CDR1 GTSNPN and CDR2 SVGIG (reference sequence). This CDR3 comprises 16 residues. With 1 base removed from V and 6 bases from J, the gap between germline ends came to 22 bases. cDNA prepared by RNA extraction and subsequent reverse transcription served as the template for sequencing. The protocol was immunoSEQ multiplex PCR, while the TCRdb copy is restricted to in-frame clones and leaves out a portion. The sample has 150,000 to 160,000 clones, 40% to 65% seen once. The study's findings and limits: Normal skin contains resident alphabeta T cells, and these are also sequenced in scalp samples. Patients displayed less clarity in TCR sharing than mice, a finding possibly related to HLA.

The clonotype originates from a human donor with alopecia areata. This chain joins TRBV30 and TRBJ2-7; weak D call: TRBD2 (5 bases). The specimen comprised CD8+ T cells sorted from blood, sampled at week 0. The CDR3 loop reads CAWSDPLEGLSPEQYF. CDR3 DNA: TGTGCCTGGAGTGACCCTCTCGAGGGTTTGAGTCCCGAGCAGTACTTC.